This entry concerns a single TCR beta chain. The specificity of this receptor is unknown. No much larger clone is present one base from it, and per-base qualities are unavailable. This specimen's time point label, interpreted: week 47, end of study. Every vaccine dose consisted of 300 ug of a 20-mer mutant IDH1 peptide in Montanide, administered subcutaneously together with topical imiquimod. Patients were given eight vaccinations, in weeks 1, 3, 5, 7, 11, 15, 19 and 23, which matched visits V03 through V10. Newly diagnosed WHO grade 3 or 4 IDH1-mutant astrocytomas showing loss of nuclear ATRX were present in the donors. The samples were drawn from NOA16, a multicentre, single-arm, open-label phase I trial in Germany that tested a mutant IDH1 peptide vaccine in humans for the first time. Genomic DNA for TCRB sequencing was isolated from EDTA blood with the DNeasy Blood and Tissue Kit. To prepare the library, the immunoSEQ multiplex PCR assay was applied. The hsTCRB Kit was used according to the manufacturer's protocol to amplify rearranged TCR beta chain sequences. Sequencing of TCRB libraries was carried out on an Illumina MiSeq. The paper's data handling went like this. The proprietary platform of the kit vendor was used for demultiplexing, trimming and gene mapping. TCRdb took this table from immuneACCESS and kept in-frame rearrangements with V and J called. Such tables lack part of the clones; where checked against another copy, unresolved V genes explain under half of the gap, and the rest is unexplained. That table gives V, J and clone size, and the DNA gave D and trimming. For this sample there are about 34,000 clones; around nine tenths appear just once. The ten largest clones add up to around 12% of the sample.

The data belong to a study of a mutant IDH1 vaccine in newly diagnosed glioma (dated by TCRdb to about 2021). Describing the broader study: Vaccination began 4-6 weeks after radiotherapy alone, or alongside temozolomide cycles in the chemotherapy-containing groups. Of the roughly 34 treated patients, 62.5% were male and around 38% were female, and a mean age of about 37 years was recorded. Before enrollment, patients had received standard therapy of radiotherapy alone, temozolomide alone, or radiochemotherapy with temozolomide; most received the combination. The week-35 safety follow-up was designated visit V12, and the week-47 end of study was designated visit V13. Peripheral blood samples were drawn at six visits, namely V03 (baseline), V05, V07, V10, V12 and V13. For exploratory analyses, longitudinal TCRB deep sequencing was carried out in 25 treated patients wherever samples were available.

On the study overall, not on this receptor specifically: Selection of PBMC samples for TCRB deep sequencing was based on availability. The authors stated that sample limitations prevented analyses of patient blood samples from being reproduced. Pseudoprogression appeared unrelated to alterations in the top peripheral T cell clonotypes detected by TCRB sequencing. Vaccine-induced immune responses across multiple MHC alleles were detected in 80% to 95% of patients.

The CDR3, from cysteine to phenylalanine, totals 15 residues. This entry keeps only the CDR3 DNA: 45 bases, framed from base 1. Ends trimmed: V by 3 bases, J by 2 bases; bases unmatched to a gene: 3. The germline V gene specifies MGHRA as CDR1 and YSYEKL as CDR2. The TCR originated in a young woman with glioma. The chain was built from TRBV4-1 and TRBJ2-7; the junction holds 11 bases that match TRBD2. Sample: PBMCs, taken from a glioma patient whose treatment included an IDH1 peptide vaccine. The bases read TGCGCCAGCAGCCACCCTAGCGGGGGGACCTACGAGCAGTACTTC. This codes for CASSHPSGGTYEQYF.